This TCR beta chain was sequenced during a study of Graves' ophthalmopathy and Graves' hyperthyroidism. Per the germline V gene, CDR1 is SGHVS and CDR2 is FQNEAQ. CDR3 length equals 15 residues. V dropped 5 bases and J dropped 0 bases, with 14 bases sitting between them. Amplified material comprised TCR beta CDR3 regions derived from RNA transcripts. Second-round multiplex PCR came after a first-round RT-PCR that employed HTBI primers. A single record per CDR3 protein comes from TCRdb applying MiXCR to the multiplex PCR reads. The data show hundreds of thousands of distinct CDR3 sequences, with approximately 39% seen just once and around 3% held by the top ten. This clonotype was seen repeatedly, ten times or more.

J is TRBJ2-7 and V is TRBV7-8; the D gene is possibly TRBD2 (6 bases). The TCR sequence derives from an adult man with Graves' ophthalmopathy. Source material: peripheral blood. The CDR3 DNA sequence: TGTGCCAGCAGCGGACTATCGGGCGGCTCCTACGAGCAGTACTTC. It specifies CASSGLSGGSYEQYF.